This entry features one T cell receptor (beta chain) sequence. Many counts were recorded for this clonotype. Its antigen target is currently unknown. No much larger clone exists at a distance of one base, and base qualities are not known. Reading the label with the study, this specimen's time point is: sample taken at primary tumor resection. Without any cell sorting, TCR sequencing was performed on whole RNA extracted either from tumor and nontumor lung tissue or from cryopreserved PBMC samples. Donors were 72 patients with early-stage, untreated non-small cell lung cancer from the lung TRACERx cohort. Patients were selected for TCR sequencing only if sufficient RNA was available from at least two tumor regions. This specimen belongs to a study of spatial heterogeneity in lung cancer (dated by TCRdb to about 2019). Regarding the research as a whole: Beta-chain transcripts were consistently detected in greater numbers than alpha-chain transcripts, which likely reflected higher beta-chain transcript abundance. In the raw uncorrected reads, each unique combination of TCR and UMI appeared more than ten times on average. In non-small cell lung cancer, the study quantitatively compared TCR alpha and beta repertoires across several tumor regions, matched nontumor lung, and blood. Nonsynonymous mutation counts, determined by whole-exome sequencing of tumor tissue, were related to features of the TCR repertoire. Both alpha and beta chains were TCR-sequenced in approximately 220 tumor regions, approximately 67 matched nontumor lung samples and roughly 50 PBMC samples obtained at surgery. Points the paper makes about the study in general: Ubiquitous expanded tumor TCRs were found in blood more often at tumor resection than at routine follow-up. Confirming at a functional level the hypothesis that regional TCRs recognize regional mutations was considered to require additional single-cell paired TCR alpha and beta sequencing.

Receptor amplification or capture employed 5' RACE. The data were produced on a NextSeq 500. The TCR library protocol attached a unique molecular identifier to each TCR cDNA molecule to allow correction of PCR and sequencing errors. In the authors' own workflow: TCR identification, UMI-based error correction and CDR3 extraction were all carried out with Decombinator tools. TCRs above a frequency of 2 per 1,000, corresponding to the top 1% of the tumor frequency distribution, were defined as expanded. Renyi diversity was calculated using the R vegan package after each repertoire was subsampled 100 times to 5,000 TCRs. CDR3 similarity networks were built from amino acid triplet string-kernel similarity, with CDR3s being connected when pairwise similarity was above 0.82. TCRdb took the public reads, trimmed them with fastp at Q25, ran MiXCR for clone calling and kept in-frame beta chains. Each record represents a unique CDR3 protein, reported with the most common genes and DNA among its rows. TCRdb, rather than the study authors, made the V and J calls. This sample gives 48,000 or so distinct CDR3 sequences in total; about 5.8% of them show up just once. Roughly 10% of the sample belongs to the ten largest clones.

This sample comprised PBMCs, obtained at surgery. This clonotype originated in a male donor with early-stage non-small cell lung cancer.

The base sequence is TGCAGTGCTACCGGGACAGGGGCATCTGGGGCCAACGTCCTGACTTTC. The translation is CSATGTGASGANVLTF. The chain is encoded by TRBV20-1 joined to TRBJ2-6, and TRBD1 aligns with 10 junction nucleotides. V ends up 4 bases short and J 1 base short, with an unmatched junction base count of 4. Its CDR3 holds 16 amino acids, cysteine through phenylalanine. Just CDR3 DNA is preserved here, 48 bases in frame from base 1. Sequences DFQATT (CDR1) and SNEGSKA (CDR2) are obtained from the germline V gene (reference sequence).